A single TCR beta chain is shown here with its context. What it binds is unknown. The data stem from a study of T cells in narcolepsy. Notes on the study in general: Some memory CD4+ repertoires had no autoreactive clone sequences.

Generated by immunoSEQ multiplex PCR, the TCRdb table keeps only in-frame clones and is missing some. This table has tens of thousands of clones, roughly 85% appearing once. The material sequenced was memory (CD45RA-) CD4+ T cells from blood. The receptor comes from a human donor in good health.

CDR3 region: CASSPEGKTQYF. Here the CDR3 DNA reads TGTGCCAGCTCACCAGAAGGGAAGACCCAGTACTTC. The rearrangement joins TRBV18 to TRBJ2-5; D gene uncertain. The CDR3 loop spans 12 amino acids. Trimming removed 2 bases from V and 6 bases from J, with 7 bases in between. The germline V gene has CDR1 KGHSH and CDR2 LQKENI. Full variable domain (rest looked up from reference TRBV18 and TRBJ2-5): NAGVMQNPRHLVRRRGQEARLRCSPMKGHSHVYWYRQLPEEGLKFMVYLQKENIIDESGMPKERFSAEFPKEGPSILRIQQVVRGDSAAYFCASSPEGKTQYFGPGTRLLVL.